This TCR beta chain was identified in a study of Graves' ophthalmopathy and Graves' hyperthyroidism. This clonotype occurred a few times. Given a much more abundant clone one base away, this may be a read error. Amplifying from RNA transcripts, the study obtained TCR beta CDR3 regions. In the first round, RT-PCR was carried out with HTBI primers, and a multiplex PCR formed the second round. TCRdb itself ran the multiplex PCR reads through MiXCR, one entry per CDR3 protein. The data contain over a million distinct CDR3 sequences, 36% of them singletons. CDR1 and CDR2 (germline): SEHNR, FQNEAQ (reference sequence). V was trimmed by 5 bases and J by 5 bases, leaving 18 bases between them. CDR3 length equals 15 residues.

Sequenced input: peripheral blood or thyroid tissue (not recorded which). The chain couples TRBV7-9 to TRBJ2-5, with a tentative D call TRBD1 (6 bases). This clonotype originated in an adult man with Graves' hyperthyroidism. The CDR3 coding sequence is TGTGCCAGCAGCGACCCGACAGGTTTCCGGGAGACCCAGTACTTC. This translates into CASSDPTGFRETQYF.